These T cell receptor beta chains were read from a single sample in a study of blood T cell repertoires in COVID-19. Clones were read by immunoSEQ multiplex PCR, and TCRdb kept only the in-frame ones, dropping some. The sample records 210,000 or so clones, more than 70% being singletons. The sequencing sample was made of peripheral blood. The receptor source for this set is a woman aged 55-75 years with acute or convalescent COVID-19. CDR3s include the opening cysteine and the closing phenylalanine or tryptophan. D genes are given only for firm matches. The listing skips clone size in some rows; elsewhere it reads once, few, many or a size class.

TRBD1,TRBV19,TRBJ2-5,-,CASSISGQGGETQYF,TGTGCCAGTAGTATTTCTGGACAGGGCGGAGAGACCCAGTACTTC
-,TRBV19,TRBJ1-5,once,CASSIAGEGQPQHF,TGTGCCAGTAGTATAGCGGGGGAGGGACAGCCCCAGCATTTT
TRBD1,TRBV6-2/TRBV6-3,TRBJ1-1,-,CASSNPGQGRSPEAFF,TGTGCCAGCAGTAATCCCGGACAGGGAAGGTCACCTGAAGCTTTCTTT
TRBD1,TRBV28,TRBJ1-2,-,CASSPDREVLGYGYTF,TGTGCCAGCAGTCCGGACAGGGAGGTTTTAGGCTATGGCTACACCTTC
-,TRBV19,TRBJ2-7,-,CASSDQATYEQYF,TGTGCCAGTAGTGATCAGGCTACCTACGAGCAGTACTTC
-,TRBV19,TRBJ1-1,-,CATKTGQTNTEAFF,TGTGCCACCAAGACAGGACAGACAAACACTGAAGCTTTCTTT
TRBD1,TRBV11-3,TRBJ1-1,-,CASSGQGNTEAFF,TGTGCCAGCAGTGGACAGGGGAACACTGAAGCTTTCTTT
TRBD2,TRBV7-2,TRBJ2-2,-,CASSGGTSGQTGELFF,TGTGCCAGCAGCGGCGGGACTAGCGGCCAAACCGGGGAGCTGTTTTTT
TRBD1,TRBV11-2,TRBJ1-2,-,CASTGGAYYGYTF,TGTGCCAGCACAGGGGGCGCTTACTATGGCTACACCTTC
-,TRBV3-1/TRBV3-2,TRBJ1-4,-,CASSSRGGQGEKLFF,TGTGCCAGCAGCTCAAGAGGTGGGCAGGGGGAAAAACTGTTTTTT